Shown below are 32 T cell receptor beta chains from a single sample sequenced in a study of blood T cell repertoires in COVID-19. Assay used: immunoSEQ multiplex PCR; TCRdb lists only in-frame clones, some missing. The sample carries 200,000 to 250,000 clones, about nine tenths recorded once. The sequencing input was peripheral blood. These receptors all stem from an elderly man with acute or convalescent COVID-19.

The rearrangement uses TRBV28 and TRBJ2-5; D is possibly TRBD1 (6 bases). Deletions cut 7 bases from V and 5 bases from J, with 17 bases between. Germline V lookup: CDR1 MDHEN, CDR2 SYDVKM. The CDR3 consists of 14 residues. CDR3 in amino acids: CASTKGVMGETQYF. The CDR3 region has the DNA TGTGCCAGCACCAAGGGGGTAATGGGGGAGACCCAGTACTTC.

The CDR3 here is CASSPWTGRSSYEQYF. In DNA form, the CDR3 reads TGTGCCAGCAGTCCTTGGACAGGGCGTAGCTCCTACGAGCAGTACTTC. The chain couples TRBV2 to TRBJ2-7; 8 bases match TRBD1. Germline assignment: CDR1 SNHLY and CDR2 FYNNEI. The CDR3 consists of 16 residues. The J segment lost 0 bases and the V segment lost 5 bases, leaving 9 bases of the junction unmatched.

This clone turned up a few times. This chain uses TRBV19 with TRBJ2-2; tentatively, D is TRBD2 (5 bases). V was cut by 5 bases and J by 4 bases, with 20 bases left in between. The CDR3 covers 17 residues. The germline V gene has CDR1 LNHDA and CDR2 SQIVND (reference sequence). CDR3 sequence reads: CASSSPGVPSSTGELFF. As DNA, the CDR3 is TGTGCCAGTAGTTCCCCCGGGGTGCCTTCGAGCACCGGGGAGCTGTTTTTT.

This chain uses TRBV28 with TRBJ2-2; D gene ambiguous. Germline V gene lookup returns CDR1 MDHEN and CDR2 SYDVKM. This CDR3 has 12 amino acids. The V end lost 2 bases, the J end lost 7 bases, and 5 bases lay between the germline ends. CDR3 region: CASSLPVGELFF. In DNA, the CDR3 is TGTGCCAGCAGTTTACCGGTCGGGGAGCTGTTTTTT.

This clone was observed once. V and J are TRBV25-1 and TRBJ2-2; the D is unclear. This CDR3 contains 14 residues. Between the trimmed V and J ends, which lost 3 bases and 1 base, there was a span of 6 bases. Germline CDR1 MGHDK, CDR2 SYGVNS. CDR3 nucleotide sequence: TGTGCCAGCAGTGAGCCCGGGAACACCGGGGAGCTGTTTTTT. It specifies CASSEPGNTGELFF.

This clone showed up just once. V is TRBV28 and J is TRBJ2-5; the match to TRBD1 covers 8 bases. Per the germline V gene, CDR1 is MDHEN and CDR2 is SYDVKM. The CDR3 extends over 15 amino acids. V was pared by 4 bases and J by 1 base, with 5 bases of the junction left unmatched. The CDR3 sequence: CASSSAGTGQETQYF. The DNA for the CDR3 is TGTGCCAGCAGTTCTGCCGGGACAGGCCAAGAGACCCAGTACTTC.

The gene calls are TRBV28 and TRBJ2-7; the match to TRBD2 covers 7 bases. The CDR3 sequence is 15 residues long. Germline CDR1 is MDHEN and CDR2 is SYDVKM. The V segment lost 2 bases and the J segment 4 bases; nucleotides outside the gene matches: 8. CDR3 sequence: CASSLREGLGYEQYF. The CDR3 nucleotides are TGTGCCAGCAGTTTAAGGGAGGGGTTGGGTTACGAGCAGTACTTC.

This clone was counted only a few times. The J gene is TRBJ1-2, the V gene TRBV4-2; D is undetermined. The CDR3 is 16 residues long. Germline CDR1 and CDR2: LGHNA and YNFKEQ. V lost 4 bases and J lost 2, with 17 bases in between. As DNA, the CDR3 is TGTGCCAGCAGCCCCACCTATAGAGCTACCAACTATGGCTACACCTTC. This sequence encodes CASSPTYRATNYGYTF.

This clone has only one observation. V usage is TRBV4-3 and J usage is TRBJ2-3; 9 positions agree with TRBD2. Trimming took 0 bases from V and 0 from J; bases not matched to a gene: 7. CDR1 is LGHNA and CDR2 is YSLEER in the germline V gene. This CDR3 is 18 amino acids long. The DNA for the CDR3 is TGCGCCAGCAGCCAAGAGGCCGGGACTAGCCTTAGCACAGATACGCAGTATTTT. The encoded protein is CASSQEAGTSLSTDTQYF.

This clone was detected once. V is TRBV18 and J is TRBJ2-2; possibly TRBD1 for D (6 bases). The CDR3 has 15 residues. Between the trimmed V and J ends, which lost 8 bases and 1 base, there was a span of 14 bases. Germline V CDR1 and CDR2: KGHSH, LQKENI. In DNA form, the CDR3 reads TGTGCCAGCCCTCCTTTGGACAGGAACACCGGGGAGCTGTTTTTT. It translates to CASPPLDRNTGELFF.

The chain links TRBV27 to TRBJ1-1, with D possibly matching TRBD1 (6 bases). The CDR3 runs 12 residues. Trimming cost V 6 bases and J 4 bases, with 9 bases left between them. The V gene's germline CDR1 is MNHEY and CDR2 SMNVEV (reference sequence). CDR3 amino acids: CASRRGGTEAFF. The CDR3, as DNA: TGTGCCAGCAGGAGAGGGGGCACTGAAGCTTTCTTT.

V and J are TRBV6-2 or TRBV6-3 and TRBJ2-7; D perhaps matches TRBD1 (6 bases). This CDR3 has 15 amino acids. From germline, CDR1 is MNHEY and CDR2 SVGEGT. V lost 0 bases, J lost 5 bases, and 14 bases lay in between. CDR3 in DNA: TGTGCCAGCAGTTACTCGAGTCAGGGGAGCCACGAGCAGTACGTC. Residues: CASSYSSQGSHEQYV.

The CDR3 nucleotides are TGTGCCAGCAGCGTGACAGGGAGCGAGCAGTACGTC. Protein product: CASSVTGSEQYV. V and J are TRBV2 and TRBJ2-7; 7 nucleotides line up with TRBD1. V lost 6 bases, J lost 6 bases, and 5 bases stayed unmatched. The CDR3 is 12 residues long. Per the germline V gene, CDR1 is SNHLY and CDR2 is FYNNEI.

This chain links TRBV2 with TRBJ2-1; no firm D call. The germline CDR1 and CDR2 sequences are SNHLY and FYNNEI. This CDR3 is 15 amino acids long. The V end was cut by 8 bases, the J end by 4 bases, with 18 bases between. The CDR3, as DNA: TGTGCCAGCGGCCCTTCGGCAGGCCTTTACAATGAGCAGTTCTTC. Amino acid sequence: CASGPSAGLYNEQFF.

CDR3 DNA sequence: TGTGCCAGCAGCCCTAGTGGGACAGGGGGCTACTATGGCTACACCTTC. Residues: CASSPSGTGGYYGYTF. This chain connects TRBV14 to TRBJ1-2; TRBD1 agrees at 12 bases. The CDR3 spans 16 residues. Germline CDR1 SGHDN, CDR2 FVKESK. V was clipped by 4 bases and J by 3 bases; unmatched bases: 6.

J is TRBJ2-5 and V is TRBV3-1 (or the pseudogene TRBV3-2); TRBD1 aligns across 7 bases. Germline-derived CDR1 and CDR2 are LGHDT and YNNKEL (reference sequence). V lost 6 bases to trimming and J lost 4 bases; unmatched junction nucleotides: 8. This CDR3 comprises 14 residues. The CDR3 is CASRGTGVGETQYF. CDR3 DNA: TGTGCCAGCAGAGGAACAGGGGTAGGAGAGACCCAGTACTTC.

The J gene is TRBJ2-5, the V gene TRBV4-1; maybe TRBD1 (5 bases). The CDR3 is made up of 16 amino acids. Germline-derived CDR1 and CDR2 are MGHRA and YSYEKL. Trimming cost V 0 bases and J 5 bases, with 16 bases left between them. Here the CDR3 DNA reads TGCGCCAGCAGCCAAGATATCCCAACAGGTCTGGAGACCCAGTACTTC. Translating gives CASSQDIPTGLETQYF.

CDR3 protein: CASRATSGRYNEQFF. The CDR3 region has the DNA TGTGCCAGCAGGGCTACTAGCGGGAGGTACAATGAGCAGTTCTTC. The genes are TRBV6-5 and TRBJ2-1; 12 bases align to TRBD2. V was clipped by 6 bases and J by 4 bases; unmatched bases: 4. In germline, CDR1 is MNHEY, CDR2 SVGAGI. The CDR3 contains 15 residues.

The chain joins TRBV2 to TRBJ2-6; 9 positions agree with TRBD2. The V gene end was trimmed by 6 bases and the J gene end by 3 bases; junction bases not matched to a gene: 3. Germline V CDR1 and CDR2: SNHLY, FYNNEI. The CDR3 is made up of 15 amino acids. CDR3 amino acids: CASRVAGVGANVLTF. CDR3 coding DNA: TGTGCCAGCAGGGTAGCGGGAGTTGGGGCCAACGTCCTGACTTTC. Looking up the rest from reference TRBV2 and TRBJ2-6 gives the full variable domain: EPEVTQTPSHQVTQMGQEVILRCVPISNHLYFYWYRQILGQKVEFLVSFYNNEISEKSEIFDDQFSVERPDGSNFTLKIRSTKLEDSAMYFCASRVAGVGANVLTFGAGSRLTVL.

V and J are TRBV19 and TRBJ2-3; 7 bases map to TRBD2. This CDR3 comprises 16 residues. With V trimmed by 6 bases and J by 3 bases, 12 bases remained unmatched. The V gene's germline CDR1 is LNHDA and CDR2 SQIVND (reference sequence). The chain's CDR3 is CASSQTSGIGTDTQYF. The CDR3 coding sequence is TGTGCCAGTAGCCAGACCAGCGGGATCGGGACAGATACGCAGTATTTT.

The CDR3 sequence: CATSDPLAGPNEQFF. DNA for the CDR3: TGTGCCACCAGTGATCCTCTAGCGGGGCCCAATGAGCAGTTCTTC. The chain joins TRBV24-1 to TRBJ2-1; 9 bases map to TRBD2. Germline lookup yields CDR1 KGHDR and CDR2 SFDVKD. The CDR3 length is 15 residues. V shed 3 bases and J 6 bases; nucleotides not matched to a gene: 5.

The chain combines TRBV19 with TRBJ2-2; TRBD1 agrees at 7 bases. The trim removed 5 bases at V and 6 bases at J, leaving 21 bases unmatched. This CDR3 contains 19 residues. In germline, CDR1 is LNHDA, CDR2 SQIVND (reference sequence). The CDR3 nucleotides read TGTGCCAGTAGTCCAGGGGACAGCCTGCGGGTCGGAGGTGCCGGGGAGCTGTTTTTT. Its translation: CASSPGDSLRVGGAGELFF.

This clone has more than one count but fewer than ten. The chain uses TRBV27 and TRBJ1-2, with D unresolved. The CDR3 loop spans 13 amino acids. Trimming took 3 bases from V and 2 from J, leaving 7 bases between them. The germline V gene encodes CDR1 MNHEY and CDR2 SMNVEV (reference sequence). CDR3 nucleotide sequence: TGTGCCAGCAGTTTGGCGGCCAACTATGGCTACACCTTC. It translates to CASSLAANYGYTF.

The chain links TRBV5-5 to TRBJ1-2, with 8 nucleotides matching TRBD1. The CDR3 extends over 15 amino acids. CDR1 is SGHKS and CDR2 is YYEKEE in the germline V gene (reference sequence). The V and J ends lost 4 bases and 8 bases, in that order; junction bases with no gene match: 13. The CDR3 DNA sequence: TGTGCCAGCAGCCCCCAGGGGGCGCGAGTTTCCGGCTACACCTTC. This codes for CASSPQGARVSGYTF.

The CDR3: CASSPRQNLAKNIQYF. CDR3 sequence (DNA): TGTGCCAGCTCACCCAGGCAGAACCTAGCCAAAAACATTCAGTACTTC. V gene TRBV18 combines with J gene TRBJ2-4; D unclear. This CDR3 has 16 amino acids. Germline CDR1 is KGHSH and CDR2 is LQKENI. V gave up 3 bases and J gave up 0 bases, with 12 bases separating them.

The V and J genes are TRBV7-2 and TRBJ2-1; 8 nucleotides line up with TRBD1. V lost 1 base to trimming and J lost 3 bases; unmatched junction nucleotides: 2. CDR1 and CDR2 (germline): SGHTA, FQGNSA. The CDR3 is 15 residues long. The CDR3 nucleotides are TGTGCCAGCAGCTTAGGGACAGGGAACTACAATGAGCAGTTCTTC. Protein product: CASSLGTGNYNEQFF.

The chain combines TRBV7-3 with TRBJ2-1, with a weak D call TRBD2 (6 bases). The CDR3 extends over 16 amino acids. V lost 5 bases and J 4 bases, leaving 18 bases between the germline ends. The germline CDR1 and CDR2 sequences are SGHTA and FQGTGA. The CDR3 loop reads CASSIQGRLDYNEQFF. Here the CDR3 DNA reads TGTGCCAGCAGCATCCAAGGTAGACTAGATTACAATGAGCAGTTCTTC.

The sample holds one count of this clone. The chain recombines TRBV28 with TRBJ2-6; no clear D. V dropped 4 bases and J dropped 0 bases, with 10 bases sitting between them. Germline lookup yields CDR1 MDHEN and CDR2 SYDVKM. The CDR3 sequence is 16 residues long. The DNA of the CDR3 is TGTGCCAGCAGTTCCGCCACCGGCTCTGGGGCCAACGTCCTGACTTTC. Amino acid sequence: CASSSATGSGANVLTF.

This clone was observed a few times. The V gene is TRBV9, the J gene TRBJ1-6; D remains ambiguous. Germline V gene sequence: CDR1 SGDLS, CDR2 YYNGEE. V lost 4 bases and J lost 5, with 10 bases in between. This CDR3 contains 14 residues. In DNA, the CDR3 is TGTGCCAGCAGCAGGCGGGGAGATAATTCACCCCTCCACTTT. Translating it yields CASSRRGDNSPLHF.

This clone has a handful of counts. Other DNA sequences in the same sample also yield this CDR3. The J gene is TRBJ1-2, the V gene TRBV2, with 7 bases identical to TRBD1. Germline V gene sequence: CDR1 SNHLY, CDR2 FYNNEI. The junction had 4 bases not matched to a gene; V was cut back by 4 bases and J by 8 bases. The CDR3 is 12 amino acids. For the CDR3, the DNA is TGTGCCAGCAGTGGGCAGGGGGGAGGCTACACCTTC. It yields the protein CASSGQGGGYTF.

The V gene is TRBV5-1, the J gene TRBJ2-7; 7 positions match TRBD1. This CDR3 has 17 residues. V was clipped by 2 bases and J by 0 bases; unmatched bases: 11. Germline lookup yields CDR1 SGHRS and CDR2 YFSETQ. The CDR3 coding sequence is TGCGCCAGCAGCTTTGAACAGGGGTATGGGGGCTCCTACGAGCAGTACGTC. It translates to CASSFEQGYGGSYEQYV.

A few counts support this clone. V and J are TRBV27 and TRBJ2-7, with TRBD2 matching 9 bases. Germline V gene sequence: CDR1 MNHEY, CDR2 SMNVEV (reference sequence). Losses at the gene ends were 5 bases for V and 4 bases for J; bases not matched to a gene: 9. The CDR3 runs 15 residues. The CDR3 region has the DNA TGTGCCAGCAGTCCCTCCGGGACTAGCCGTTACGAGCAGTACTTC. It encodes CASSPSGTSRYEQYF.